This T cell receptor (beta chain) appears in the sequencing data of a study of blood T cell repertoires in COVID-19. Study summary: The study drew acute and convalescent COVID-19 samples from the United States, Italy and Spain. In each case, the material was cDNA or gDNA derived from T cells, B-cell-depleted T cells, or PBMCs.

The data were produced by immunoSEQ multiplex PCR, yet TCRdb's version contains in-frame clones alone and is incomplete. Among approximately 170,000 clones listed, 80% to 90% were seen once. This CDR3 region has 15 residues. CDR1 and CDR2 from the germline V gene are SGHTA and FQGNSA. Trimming removed 7 bases from V and 1 base from J, with 13 bases in between. The chain links TRBV7-2 to TRBJ1-4; D may be TRBD1 (5 bases). This clonotype originated in a woman aged 70 to 79 with acute or convalescent COVID-19. Sample: peripheral blood. The CDR3 nucleotides are TGTGCCAGCAAGAAAGACAGCCGAACTAATGAAAAACTGTTTTTT. It specifies CASKKDSRTNEKLFF.